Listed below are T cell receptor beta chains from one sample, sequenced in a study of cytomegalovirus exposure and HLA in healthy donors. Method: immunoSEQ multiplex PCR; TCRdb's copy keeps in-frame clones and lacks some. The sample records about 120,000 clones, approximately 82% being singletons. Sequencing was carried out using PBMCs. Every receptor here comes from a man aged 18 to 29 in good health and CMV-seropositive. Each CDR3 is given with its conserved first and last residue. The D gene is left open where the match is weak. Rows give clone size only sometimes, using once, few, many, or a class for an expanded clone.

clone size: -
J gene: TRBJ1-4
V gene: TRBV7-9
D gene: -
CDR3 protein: CASSLGRGSNEKLFF
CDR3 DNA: TGTGCCAGCAGCTTAGGACGAGGTTCTAATGAAAAACTGTTTTTT

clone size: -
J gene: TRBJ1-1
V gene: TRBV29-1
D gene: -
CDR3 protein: CSVDRGNTEAFF
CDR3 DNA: TGCAGCGTTGATCGGGGGAACACTGAAGCTTTCTTT

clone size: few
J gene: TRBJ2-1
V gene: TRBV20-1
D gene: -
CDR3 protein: CSATSGREQFF
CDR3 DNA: TGCAGTGCTACTTCTGGGCGCGAGCAGTTCTTC

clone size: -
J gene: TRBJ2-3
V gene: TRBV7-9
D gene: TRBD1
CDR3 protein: CASSSGQGSVTDTQYF
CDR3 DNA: TGTGCCAGCAGCTCCGGACAGGGTTCGGTCACAGATACGCAGTATTTT

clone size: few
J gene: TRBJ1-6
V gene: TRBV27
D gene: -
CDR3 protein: CASSFRDYSPLHF
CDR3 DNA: TGTGCCAGCAGTTTTCGGGATTATTCACCCCTCCACTTT

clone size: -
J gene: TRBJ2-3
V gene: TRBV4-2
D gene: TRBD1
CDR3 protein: CASSQEQGIVLVTQYF
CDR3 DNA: TGTGCCAGCAGCCAAGAACAGGGGATCGTTTTGGTTACGCAGTATTTT

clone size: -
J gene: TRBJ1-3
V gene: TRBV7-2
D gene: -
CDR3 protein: CASILGPGISGNTIYF
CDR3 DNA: TGTGCCAGCATCCTAGGGCCAGGGATCTCTGGAAACACCATATATTTT

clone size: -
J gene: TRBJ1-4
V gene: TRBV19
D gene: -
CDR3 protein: CASSNNRVTNEKLFF
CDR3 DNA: TGTGCCAGTAGTAATAACAGGGTGACTAATGAAAAACTGTTTTTT

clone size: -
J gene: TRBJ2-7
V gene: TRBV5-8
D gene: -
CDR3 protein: CASSLEAGSYEQYF
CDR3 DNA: TGTGCCAGCAGCTTGGAGGCGGGTTCCTACGAGCAGTACTTC

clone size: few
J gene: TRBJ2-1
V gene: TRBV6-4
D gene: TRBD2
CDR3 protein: CASSEGSGGHNEQFF
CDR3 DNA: TGTGCCAGCAGTGAGGGTAGCGGGGGCCACAATGAGCAGTTCTTC

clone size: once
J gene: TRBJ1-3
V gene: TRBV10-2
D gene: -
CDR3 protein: CASSRVAGNTIYF
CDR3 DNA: TGCGCCAGCAGTAGAGTCGCTGGAAACACCATATATTTT

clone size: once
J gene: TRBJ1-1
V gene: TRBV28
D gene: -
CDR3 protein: CASSSPGSQENTEAFF
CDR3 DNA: TGTGCCAGCAGTTCTCCCGGGAGTCAGGAGAACACTGAAGCTTTCTTT

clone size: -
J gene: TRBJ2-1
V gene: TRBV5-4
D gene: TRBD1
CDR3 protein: CASSLDLDRAGVNEQFF
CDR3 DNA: TGTGCCAGCAGCTTGGATCTAGACAGGGCAGGTGTCAATGAGCAGTTCTTC

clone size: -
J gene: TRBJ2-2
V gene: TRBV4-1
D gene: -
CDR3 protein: CASSPDGRGFTGELFF
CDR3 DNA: TGCGCCAGCAGCCCGGATGGGCGGGGATTCACCGGGGAGCTGTTTTTT

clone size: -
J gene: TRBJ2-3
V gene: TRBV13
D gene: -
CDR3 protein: CASSPSAGRRTDTQYF
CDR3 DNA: TGTGCCAGCAGCCCTAGCGCGGGGCGGAGAACAGATACGCAGTATTTT

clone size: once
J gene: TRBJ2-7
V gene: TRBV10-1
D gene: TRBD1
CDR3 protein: CASSRDRASYEQYF
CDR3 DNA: TGCGCCAGCAGCCGGGACAGGGCCTCCTACGAGCAGTACTTC

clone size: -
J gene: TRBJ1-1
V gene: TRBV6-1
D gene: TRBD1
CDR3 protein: CASSGTGGRGEAFF
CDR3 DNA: TGTGCCAGCAGCGGGACAGGGGGCCGGGGTGAAGCTTTCTTT

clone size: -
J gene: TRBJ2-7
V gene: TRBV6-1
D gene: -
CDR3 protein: CASSAREAYEQYF
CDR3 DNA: TGCGCCAGCAGTGCTCGTGAGGCCTACGAGCAGTACTTC

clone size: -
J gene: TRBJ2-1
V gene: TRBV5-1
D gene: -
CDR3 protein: CASSDPAGQVQYSEQFF
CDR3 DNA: TGCGCCAGCAGCGATCCTGCGGGCCAGGTACAGTACTCTGAGCAGTTCTTC

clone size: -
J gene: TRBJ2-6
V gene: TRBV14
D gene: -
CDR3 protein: CASRETGSGANVLTF
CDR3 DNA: TGTGCCAGCAGAGAAACGGGCTCTGGGGCCAACGTCCTGACTTTC

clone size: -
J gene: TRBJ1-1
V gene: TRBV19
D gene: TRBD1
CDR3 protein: CASRRDDRAINTEAFF
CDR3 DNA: TGTGCCAGTAGACGCGACGACAGGGCGATCAACACTGAAGCTTTCTTT

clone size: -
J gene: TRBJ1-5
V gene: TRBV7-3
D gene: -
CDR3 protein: CASSLDINQPQHF
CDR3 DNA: TGTGCCAGCAGCTTAGACATCAATCAGCCCCAGCATTTT

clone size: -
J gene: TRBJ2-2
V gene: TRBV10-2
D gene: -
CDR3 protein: CASRVGGNTGELFF
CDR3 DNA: TGCGCCAGCAGGGTCGGGGGGAACACCGGGGAGCTGTTTTTT

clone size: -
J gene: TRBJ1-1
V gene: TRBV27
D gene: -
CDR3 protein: CASSLSAANTEAFF
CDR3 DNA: TGTGCCAGCAGTTTATCTGCGGCGAACACTGAAGCTTTCTTT

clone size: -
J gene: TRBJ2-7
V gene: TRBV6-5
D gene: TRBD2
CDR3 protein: CASSYQSGLAPYEQYF
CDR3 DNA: TGTGCCAGCAGTTACCAAAGCGGACTAGCGCCCTACGAGCAGTACTTC

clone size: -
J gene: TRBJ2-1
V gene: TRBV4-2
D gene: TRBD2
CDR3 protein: CASSQDETSGYNEQFF
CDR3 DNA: TGTGCCAGCAGCCAAGATGAAACTAGCGGATACAATGAGCAGTTCTTC

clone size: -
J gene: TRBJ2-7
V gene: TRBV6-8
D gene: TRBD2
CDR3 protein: CASHGGGPYEQYF
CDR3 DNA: TGTGCCAGCCATGGGGGGGGTCCCTACGAGCAGTACTTC

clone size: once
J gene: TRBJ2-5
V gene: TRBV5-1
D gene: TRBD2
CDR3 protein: CASSLASGGATETQYF
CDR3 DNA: TGCGCCAGCAGCTTAGCTAGCGGGGGGGCCACGGAGACCCAGTACTTC

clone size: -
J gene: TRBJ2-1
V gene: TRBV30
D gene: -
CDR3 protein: CAWTPGGPEQFF
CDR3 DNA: TGTGCCTGGACCCCTGGAGGGCCGGAGCAGTTCTTC

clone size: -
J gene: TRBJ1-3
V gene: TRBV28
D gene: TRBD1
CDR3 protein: CASSLQDRVGNTIYF
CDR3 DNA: TGTGCCAGCAGCCTTCAGGACAGGGTCGGAAACACCATATATTTT

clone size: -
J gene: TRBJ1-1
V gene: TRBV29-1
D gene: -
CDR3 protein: CSVVKLQGLNTEAFF
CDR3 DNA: TGCAGCGTTGTGAAGTTACAGGGCTTGAACACTGAAGCTTTCTTT

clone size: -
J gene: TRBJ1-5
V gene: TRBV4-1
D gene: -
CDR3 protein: CASSQVVGQGYNQPQHF
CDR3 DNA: TGCGCCAGCAGCCAAGTCGTCGGCCAGGGGTACAATCAGCCCCAGCATTTT

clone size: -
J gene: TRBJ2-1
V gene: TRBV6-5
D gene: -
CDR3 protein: CASSLQPWGVEQFF
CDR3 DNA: TGTGCCAGCAGCCTTCAACCCTGGGGGGTGGAGCAGTTCTTC

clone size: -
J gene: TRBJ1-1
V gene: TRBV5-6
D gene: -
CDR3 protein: CASSLGQGEAFF
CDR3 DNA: TGTGCCAGCAGCTTGGGGCAGGGCGAAGCTTTCTTT

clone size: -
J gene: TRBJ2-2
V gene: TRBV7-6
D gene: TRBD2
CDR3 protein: CASSLVLAGYQNTGELFF
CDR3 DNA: TGTGCCAGCAGCTTGGTACTAGCGGGGTACCAGAACACCGGGGAGCTGTTTTTT

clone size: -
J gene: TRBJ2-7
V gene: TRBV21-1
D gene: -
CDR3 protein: CASSKEMKRGLRDEQYF
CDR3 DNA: TGTGCCAGCAGCAAAGAGATGAAAAGGGGCTTAAGGGACGAGCAGTACTTC

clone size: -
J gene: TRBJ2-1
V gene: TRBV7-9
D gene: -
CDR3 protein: CASSLVGGAHNEQFF
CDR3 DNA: TGTGCCAGCAGCTTAGTAGGCGGGGCCCACAATGAGCAGTTCTTC

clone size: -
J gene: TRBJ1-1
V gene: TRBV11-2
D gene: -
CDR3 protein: CASSLVAEGKAFF
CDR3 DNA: TGTGCCAGCAGCTTAGTAGCCGAGGGAAAAGCTTTCTTT

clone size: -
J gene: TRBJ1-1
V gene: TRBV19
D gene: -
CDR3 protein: CASSWAVGRGSTEAFF
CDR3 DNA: TGTGCCAGTAGTTGGGCGGTTGGGCGGGGGAGCACTGAAGCTTTCTTT

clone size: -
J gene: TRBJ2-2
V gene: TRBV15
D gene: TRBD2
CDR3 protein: CATSRPNSGGERELFF
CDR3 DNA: TGTGCCACCAGCAGACCAAATAGCGGGGGGGAACGTGAGCTGTTTTTT

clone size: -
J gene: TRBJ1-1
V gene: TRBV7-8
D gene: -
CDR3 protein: CASSLANGGLGTEAFF
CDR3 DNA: TGTGCCAGCTCCTTGGCCAACGGAGGGTTGGGCACTGAAGCTTTCTTT

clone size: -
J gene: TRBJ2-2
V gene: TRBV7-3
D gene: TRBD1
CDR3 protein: CASSLGTGFPGELFF
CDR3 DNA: TGTGCCAGCAGCTTAGGGACAGGGTTTCCCGGGGAGCTGTTTTTT

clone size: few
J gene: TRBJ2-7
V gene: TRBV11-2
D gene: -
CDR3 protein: CASSLGHVYEQYF
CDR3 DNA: TGTGCCAGCAGCTTAGGACACGTCTACGAGCAGTACTTC

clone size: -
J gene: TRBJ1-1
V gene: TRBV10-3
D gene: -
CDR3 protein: CAIRADSSMNTEAFF
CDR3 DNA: TGTGCCATCAGGGCAGACAGTTCCATGAACACTGAAGCTTTCTTT

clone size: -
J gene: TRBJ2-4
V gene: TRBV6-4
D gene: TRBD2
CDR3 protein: CASSVPTSGAYKNIQYF
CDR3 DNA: TGTGCCAGCAGTGTCCCAACTAGCGGGGCTTACAAAAACATTCAGTACTTC

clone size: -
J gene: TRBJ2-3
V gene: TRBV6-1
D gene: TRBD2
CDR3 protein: CASSETVGLASTDTQYF
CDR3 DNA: TGTGCCAGCAGTGAAACCGTGGGACTAGCTAGCACAGATACGCAGTATTTT

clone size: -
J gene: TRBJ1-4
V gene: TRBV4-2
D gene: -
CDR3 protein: CASSQDGGNEKLFF
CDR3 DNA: TGTGCCAGCAGCCAAGACGGCGGGAATGAAAAACTGTTTTTT

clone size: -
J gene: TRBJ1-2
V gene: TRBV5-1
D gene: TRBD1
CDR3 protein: CASRPDRDYGYTF
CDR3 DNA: TGCGCCAGCAGACCGGACAGGGACTATGGCTACACCTTC

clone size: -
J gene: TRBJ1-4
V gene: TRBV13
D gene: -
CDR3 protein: CASSFRQEREKLFF
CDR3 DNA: TGTGCCAGTAGTTTTCGACAGGAGAGGGAAAAACTGTTTTTT